Here is one T cell receptor (beta chain) with its context. Its antigen is undetermined. This entry is derived from a study of blood T cells in healthy people across ages. Study details: T cells yielded about one barcoded beta molecule per two cells through template switching.

The CDR3 covers 16 residues. With 3 bases removed from V and 2 bases from J, the gap between germline ends came to 16 bases. Study-wide results and caveats: A roughly linear age-dependent decrease characterized TCR beta diversity per million T cells. Among long-lived donors, naive CD4+ cells were more numerous and diversity higher than in aged donors.

Primers used in a second PCR of about 7 to 12 cycles were a sample-barcoded 5' primer and a J-beta primer mix. TCRdb reprocessed the 5' RACE reads via MiXCR and lists one record per CDR3 protein. The table records fewer than 900,000 distinct CDR3 sequences, under 40% of them present only once. J is TRBJ2-5 and V is TRBV12-3 or TRBV12-4, with D tentatively TRBD1 (6 bases). Sequenced input: blood. The receptor was derived from a man between 18 and 29 years old in good health. The CDR3 coding sequence is TGTGCCAGCAGTTTCGTCCAAACAGGGTTTCAAGAGACCCAGTACTTC. This gives the protein CASSFVQTGFQETQYF.